This TCR beta chain was profiled in a study of T cell responses to AZD1222 COVID-19 vaccine. The CDR3 runs 13 residues. Per germline, CDR1 SEHNR and CDR2 FQNEAQ (reference sequence). The V end lost 1 base, the J end lost 8 bases, and 8 bases lay between the germline ends. Some clones are missing from TCRdb's copy, which holds only in-frame ones; the method was immunoSEQ multiplex PCR. The table records 90,000 to 150,000 clones, 70% to 90% of them present only once. Turning to this clone: The antigen is unknown.

General study points: Baseline serostatus was positive in only a handful of AZD1222 recipients. Reports say nearly half of spike-specific TCRs go after unmutated variant regions. Most donors were white British, females outnumbered males, and clonal diversity was possibly underestimated. No day 14 peak samples; only post-peak repertoires were characterized.

The specimen comprised peripheral blood, sampled on day 0 of AZD1222 vaccination. This sequence was found in an adult in good health. The chain recombines TRBV7-9 with TRBJ1-4; D gene ambiguous. Written as DNA, the CDR3 is TGTGCCAGCAGCTTAGGTGGGGTGGAAAAACTGTTTTTT. Residues: CASSLGGVEKLFF.